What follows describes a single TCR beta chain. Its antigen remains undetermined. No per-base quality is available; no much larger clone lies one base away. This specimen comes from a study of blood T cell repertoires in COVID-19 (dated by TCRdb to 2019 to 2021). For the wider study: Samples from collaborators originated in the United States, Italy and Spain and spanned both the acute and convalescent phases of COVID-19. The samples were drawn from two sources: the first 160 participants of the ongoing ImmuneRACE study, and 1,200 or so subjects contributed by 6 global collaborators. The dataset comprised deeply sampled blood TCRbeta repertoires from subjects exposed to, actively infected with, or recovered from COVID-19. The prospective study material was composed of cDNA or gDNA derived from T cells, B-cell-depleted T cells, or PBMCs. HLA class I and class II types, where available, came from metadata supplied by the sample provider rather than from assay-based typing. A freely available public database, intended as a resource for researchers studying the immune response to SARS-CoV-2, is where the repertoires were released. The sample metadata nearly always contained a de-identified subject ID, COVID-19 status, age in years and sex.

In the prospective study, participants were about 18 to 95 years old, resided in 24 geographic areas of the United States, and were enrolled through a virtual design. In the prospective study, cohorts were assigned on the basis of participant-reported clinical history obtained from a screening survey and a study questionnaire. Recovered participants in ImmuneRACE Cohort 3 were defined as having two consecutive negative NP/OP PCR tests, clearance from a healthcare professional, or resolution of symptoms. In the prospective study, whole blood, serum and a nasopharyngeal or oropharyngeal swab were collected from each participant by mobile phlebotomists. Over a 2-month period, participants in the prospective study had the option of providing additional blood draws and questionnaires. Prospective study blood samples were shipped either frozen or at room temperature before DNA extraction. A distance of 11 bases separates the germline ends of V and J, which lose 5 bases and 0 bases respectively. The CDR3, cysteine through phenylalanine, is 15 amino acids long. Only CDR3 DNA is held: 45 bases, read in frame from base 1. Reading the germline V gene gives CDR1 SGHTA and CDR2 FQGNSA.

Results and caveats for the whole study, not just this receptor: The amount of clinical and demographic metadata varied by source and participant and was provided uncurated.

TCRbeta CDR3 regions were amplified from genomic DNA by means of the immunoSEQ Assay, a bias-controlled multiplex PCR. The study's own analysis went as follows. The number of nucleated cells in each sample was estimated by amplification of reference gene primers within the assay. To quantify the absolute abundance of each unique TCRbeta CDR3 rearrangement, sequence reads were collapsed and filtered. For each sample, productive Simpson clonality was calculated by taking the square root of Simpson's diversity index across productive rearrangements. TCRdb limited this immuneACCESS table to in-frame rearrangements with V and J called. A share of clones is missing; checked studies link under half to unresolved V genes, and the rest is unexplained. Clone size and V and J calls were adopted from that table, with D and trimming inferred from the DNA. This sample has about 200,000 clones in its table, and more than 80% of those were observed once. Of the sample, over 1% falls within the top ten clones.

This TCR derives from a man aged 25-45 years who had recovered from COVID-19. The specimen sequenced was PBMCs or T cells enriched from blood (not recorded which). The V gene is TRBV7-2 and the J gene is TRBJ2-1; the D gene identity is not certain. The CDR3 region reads CASSPSSGSYNEQFF. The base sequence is TGTGCCAGCAGCCCGTCTAGTGGCTCCTACAATGAGCAGTTCTTC.